Described below is a single T cell receptor beta chain sequence and its context. The antigen this receptor binds is unknown. The record has no base qualities; no much larger clone is one base away. The CDR3 contains 15 residues, cysteine and phenylalanine counted. Only CDR3 DNA remains: 45 bases, in frame from the first base. CDR1 and CDR2 (LNHDA, SQIVND) derive from the germline V gene (reference sequence). Trimming takes 3 bases from V and 0 bases from J, and the germline ends sit 11 bases apart. Stable Graves' hyperthyroidism was defined as no progression to ophthalmopathy during 18 months of follow-up. Hyperthyroidism patients were aged 18 to 65 years and newly diagnosed, with disease duration of less than 2 months. Any patient with an uncontrolled infection, another autoimmune disease, pregnancy or lactation was excluded. Clinical symptoms, serum thyroxine and TRAb, thyroid ultrasound, and orbital computed tomography formed the basis for the diagnoses. PBMCs were separated from 8 to 10 ml of fresh peripheral blood using Ficoll-Paque density gradient centrifugation. Trizol reagent was used to extract total RNA, and RNA quality was then checked on an Agilent 2100 Bioanalyzer.

These data are taken from a study of T cells in Graves' hyperthyroidism and ophthalmopathy (dated by TCRdb to between 2018 and 2020). At the level of the whole study: Peripheral blood samples were taken at initial diagnosis, before any treatment was given. To identify TCR V-J signatures that set the groups apart, the researchers used a discovery cohort of 100 patients, made up of under 50 with Graves' ophthalmopathy and about 60 with stable Graves' hyperthyroidism. Prospective prediction of ophthalmopathy was tested in an independent validation cohort consisting of roughly 19 hyperthyroidism patients and some 15 patients who later progressed to ophthalmopathy. The roughly 99 discovery patients were divided at random into training and test sets in a 7:3 ratio. Thyroid tissue and blood T-cell repertoires from over 5 Graves' hyperthyroidism patients were also compared in the study. Once sampling was done, hyperthyroidism patients were given methimazole at a starting dose of 30 mg daily, whereas ophthalmopathy patients were given high-dose intravenous methylprednisolone. According to the paper, TCR Vbeta CDR3 sequencing was carried out on approximately 140 peripheral blood samples, which came from under 50 ophthalmopathy, 75 to 80 hyperthyroidism and approximately 17 progressor patients.

TCR beta CDR3 regions were amplified from RNA transcripts. The first round of RT-PCR for the TCR CDR3 was performed with the HTBI primer set and the Qiagen OneStep RT-PCR kit. Libraries were constructed in a second round of multiplex PCR, after which size selection and purification were performed. Paired-end sequencing of the libraries was performed with 100 bp reads on an Illumina HiSeq2000. For the original study's pipeline: Raw data were processed with SOAPnuke, discarding reads with adapters, uncalled bases, mean Phred below 15, or no exact constant-primer or identifier match. COPE v1.2.5 was used to merge high-quality paired reads, and clonotypes were defined as unique nucleotide sequences. MiTCR v1.1 was used to align clonotypes to the IMGT TRBV, TRBD and TRBJ reference segments. Analysis was restricted to V-J combinations with a frequency above 0.0001, which covered roughly 99% of repertoires. A TCS score was defined as the ratio of F50 (clonal expansion) to E x V (chaos), with BLOSUM62-based TCRdist applied between CDR3 peptides within each V-J. Welch's t-statistics and random forest reduced around 510 V-J features to about 13, which were used in a naive Bayes classifier (R e1071). The public reads were reanalyzed by TCRdb: fastp trimming at Q25, MiXCR alignment, in-frame beta chains only. CDR3 protein sequences are deduplicated, and each keeps its most common genes and DNA. It is TCRdb's table, rather than the study itself, that gives the V and J calls and clone size. The sample table contains about 560,000 distinct CDR3 sequences; only one count was recorded for roughly 17% of them. The ten top clones hold under 20% of the sample.

Overall study outcomes, separate from this receptor: Most expanded thyroid clonotypes (frequency above 0.001) were also detected in blood, suggesting blood repertoires may reflect thyroid immune responses. A model built on a 13 V-J signature distinguished ophthalmopathy from stable hyperthyroidism, reaching around 87% sensitivity and approximately 83% specificity in cross-validation and 80%/75% in testing. During validation, the model predicted progression to ophthalmopathy a median of about 6.5 months ahead of onset, with around 71% sensitivity and almost 75% specificity. No statistical method was used to set the sample size in advance, and investigators knew the group allocation.

The receptor's source is a woman aged 18 to 35 with Graves' hyperthyroidism. In this chain, TRBV19 is recombined with TRBJ1-1, and TRBD1 may be the D gene, going by 6 matching bases. The source material was blood. The CDR3 region: CASSIGGSLNTEAFF. The DNA is TGTGCCAGTAGTATTGGGGGCAGTTTGAACACTGAAGCTTTCTTT.